This T cell receptor (beta chain) comes out of a study of blood T cell repertoires in COVID-19. About the research overall: COVID-19 samples from acute and convalescent phases originated in the United States, Italy and Spain. The analysed material was cDNA or gDNA that came from T cells, B-cell-depleted T cells, or PBMCs.

The assay was immunoSEQ multiplex PCR, and TCRdb's table has in-frame clones only and misses some. The data show under 200,000 clones, approximately 86% seen once. The CDR3 is 15 amino acids. The J segment lost 5 bases and the V segment lost 4 bases, leaving 6 bases of the junction unmatched. Germline assignment: CDR1 LNHDA and CDR2 SQIVND (reference sequence). The rearrangement uses TRBV19 and TRBJ2-1; TRBD2 agrees at 9 bases. Specimen: peripheral blood. The clonotype originates from a woman at least 80 years old in a cohort sampled during active or convalescent COVID-19. As DNA, the CDR3 is TGTGCCAGTAGTAGGGGCGGGGGGGCCAACAATGAGCAGTTCTTC. This encodes CASSRGGGANNEQFF.